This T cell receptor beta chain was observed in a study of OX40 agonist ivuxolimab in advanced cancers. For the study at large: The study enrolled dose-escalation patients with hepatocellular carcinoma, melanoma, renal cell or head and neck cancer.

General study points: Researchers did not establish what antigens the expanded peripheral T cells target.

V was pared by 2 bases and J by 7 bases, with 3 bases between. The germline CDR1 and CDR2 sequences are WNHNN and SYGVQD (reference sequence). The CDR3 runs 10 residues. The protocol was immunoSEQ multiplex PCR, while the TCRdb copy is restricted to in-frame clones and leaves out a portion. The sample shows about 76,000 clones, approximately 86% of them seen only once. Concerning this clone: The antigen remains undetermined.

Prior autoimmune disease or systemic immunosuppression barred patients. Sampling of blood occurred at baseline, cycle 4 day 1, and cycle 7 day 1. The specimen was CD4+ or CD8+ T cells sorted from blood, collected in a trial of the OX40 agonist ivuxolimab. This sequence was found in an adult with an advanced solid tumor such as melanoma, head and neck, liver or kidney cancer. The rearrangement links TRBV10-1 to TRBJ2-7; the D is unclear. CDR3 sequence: CASSEREQYF. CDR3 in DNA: TGCGCCAGCAGTGAGAGGGAGCAGTACTTC.